This T cell receptor (beta chain) was captured in a study of blood T cell repertoires in COVID-19. Study at large: Donors in the United States, Italy and Spain gave samples during acute or convalescent COVID-19.

Participants came from roughly 24 US areas, aged roughly 18 to 89 years. Which cohort a participant joined came from the clinical history participants gave. Recovery among Cohort 3 donors was established by two negative PCRs, clearance, or symptom resolution. Trimming removed 2 bases at V and 5 bases at J, with 5 bases between. The CDR3 runs 12 residues. Germline-derived CDR1 and CDR2 are KGHSH and LQKENI. The table came from immunoSEQ multiplex PCR; TCRdb's copy has only in-frame clones and leaves some out. The table records 200,000 to 250,000 clones, more than 70% of them present only once. The chain uses TRBV18 and TRBJ2-3; no clear D gene. The specimen sequenced was PBMCs or T cells enriched from blood (not recorded which). This receptor was obtained from a woman aged 50 to 60 who had recovered from COVID-19. This chain's CDR3 is CASSPGRDTQYF. In DNA form, the CDR3 reads TGTGCCAGCTCACCAGGCCGAGATACGCAGTATTTT.